This TCR beta chain stems from a study of cytomegalovirus exposure and HLA in healthy donors. This table comes from immunoSEQ multiplex PCR, and its TCRdb copy is limited to in-frame clones, with some not included. The sample has a few hundred thousand clones; roughly 88% are singletons. There are 15 residues in the CDR3. J gave up 10 bases and V 2 bases, and 8 bases lay outside the gene matches. Germline V gene sequence: CDR1 SGHNT, CDR2 YYREEE (reference sequence). This TCR came from a young woman in good health and CMV-seronegative. The sample consisted of PBMCs. The chain uses TRBV5-4 and TRBJ2-1, with 11 bases identical to TRBD2. DNA for the CDR3: TGTGCCAGCAGCTTCGGACTAGCGGGTACGCTGGAGCAGTTCTTC. Amino acids: CASSFGLAGTLEQFF.